This record concerns one T cell receptor beta chain sequence. Cohort 3 donors were reported recovered after two negative PCRs, clearance, or symptom resolution. From germline, CDR1 is MNHNS and CDR2 SASEGT. J gave up 10 bases and V 1 base, and 4 bases lay outside the gene matches. The CDR3 has 15 amino acids. This specimen comes from a study of blood T cell repertoires in COVID-19. Sequencing was performed with immunoSEQ multiplex PCR; in TCRdb, only in-frame clones are kept and a portion is missing. The table records 220,000 or so clones, roughly 84% of them present only once. This chain links TRBV6-1 with TRBJ2-1; 13 bases align to TRBD2. What was sequenced was PBMCs or T cells enriched from blood (not recorded which). This receptor was identified in a woman aged 35 to 49 who had recovered from COVID-19. This chain's CDR3 is CASSEGLAGGQEQFF. CDR3 nucleotides: TGTGCCAGCAGTGAAGGACTAGCGGGAGGACAGGAGCAGTTCTTC.